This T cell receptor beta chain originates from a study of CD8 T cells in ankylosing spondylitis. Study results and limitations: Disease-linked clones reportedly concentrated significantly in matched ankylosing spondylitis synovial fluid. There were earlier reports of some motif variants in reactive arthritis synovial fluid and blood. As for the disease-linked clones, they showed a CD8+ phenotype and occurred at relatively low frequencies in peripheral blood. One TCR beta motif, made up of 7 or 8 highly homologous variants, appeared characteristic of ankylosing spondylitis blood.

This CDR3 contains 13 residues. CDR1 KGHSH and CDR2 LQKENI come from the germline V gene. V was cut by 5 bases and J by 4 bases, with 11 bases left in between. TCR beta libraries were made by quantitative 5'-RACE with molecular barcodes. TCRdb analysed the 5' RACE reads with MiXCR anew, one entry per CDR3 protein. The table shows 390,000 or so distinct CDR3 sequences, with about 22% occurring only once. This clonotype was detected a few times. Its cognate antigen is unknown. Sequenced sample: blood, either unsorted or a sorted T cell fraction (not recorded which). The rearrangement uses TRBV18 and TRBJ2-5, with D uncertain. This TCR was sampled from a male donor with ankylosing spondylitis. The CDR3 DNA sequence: TGTGCCAGCTCAACCGGTGGGCGAGAGACCCAGTACTTC. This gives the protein CASSTGGRETQYF.